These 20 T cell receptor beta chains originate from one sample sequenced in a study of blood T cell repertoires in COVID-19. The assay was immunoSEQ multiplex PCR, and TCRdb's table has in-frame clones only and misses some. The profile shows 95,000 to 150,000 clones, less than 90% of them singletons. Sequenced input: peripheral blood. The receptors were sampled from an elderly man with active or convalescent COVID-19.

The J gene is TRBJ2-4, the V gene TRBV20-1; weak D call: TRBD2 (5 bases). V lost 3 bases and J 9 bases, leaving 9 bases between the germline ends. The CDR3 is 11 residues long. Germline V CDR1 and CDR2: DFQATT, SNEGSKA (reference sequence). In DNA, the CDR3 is TGCAGTGCTAGTCTAGGAGGCATTCAGTACTTC. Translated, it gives CSASLGGIQYF.

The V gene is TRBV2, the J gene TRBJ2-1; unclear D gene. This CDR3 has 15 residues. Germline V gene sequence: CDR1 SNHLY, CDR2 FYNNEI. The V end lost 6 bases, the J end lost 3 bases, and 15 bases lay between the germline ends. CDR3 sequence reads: CASSPVVSVYNEQFF. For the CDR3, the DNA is TGTGCCAGCAGCCCTGTAGTTAGTGTCTACAATGAGCAGTTCTTC.

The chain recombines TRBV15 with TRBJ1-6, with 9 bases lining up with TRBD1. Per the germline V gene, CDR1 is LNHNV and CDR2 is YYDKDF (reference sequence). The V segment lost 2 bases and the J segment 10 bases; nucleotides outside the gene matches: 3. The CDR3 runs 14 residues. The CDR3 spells CATSRLTGGSPLHF. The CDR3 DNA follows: TGTGCCACCAGCAGATTGACAGGGGGATCACCCCTCCACTTT.

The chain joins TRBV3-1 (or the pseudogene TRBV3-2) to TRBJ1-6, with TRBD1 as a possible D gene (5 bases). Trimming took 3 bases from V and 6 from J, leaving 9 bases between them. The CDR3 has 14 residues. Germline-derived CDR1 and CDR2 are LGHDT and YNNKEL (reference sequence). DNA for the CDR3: TGTGCCAGCAGCCAGGAAAGGGGTAATTCACCCCTCCACTTT. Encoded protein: CASSQERGNSPLHF.

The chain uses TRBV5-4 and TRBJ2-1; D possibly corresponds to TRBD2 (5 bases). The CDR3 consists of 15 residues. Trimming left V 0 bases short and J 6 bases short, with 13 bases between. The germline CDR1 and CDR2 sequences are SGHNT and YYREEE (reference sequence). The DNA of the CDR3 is TGTGCCAGCAGCTTGGAAACTCTAGCAGGCAATGAGCAGTTCTTC. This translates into CASSLETLAGNEQFF.

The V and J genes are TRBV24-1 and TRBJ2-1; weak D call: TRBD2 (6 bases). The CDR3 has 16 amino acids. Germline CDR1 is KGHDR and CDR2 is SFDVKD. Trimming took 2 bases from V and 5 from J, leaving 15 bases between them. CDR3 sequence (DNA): TGTGCCACCAGTGATTCGGGCGGGATAAACGACAATGAGCAGTTCTTC. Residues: CATSDSGGINDNEQFF.

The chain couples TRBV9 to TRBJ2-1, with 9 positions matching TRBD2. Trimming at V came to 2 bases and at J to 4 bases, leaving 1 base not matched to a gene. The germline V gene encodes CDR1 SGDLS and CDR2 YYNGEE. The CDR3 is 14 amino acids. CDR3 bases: TGTGCCAGCAGCGTCACTAGCGGGTACAATGAGCAGTTCTTC. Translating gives CASSVTSGYNEQFF.

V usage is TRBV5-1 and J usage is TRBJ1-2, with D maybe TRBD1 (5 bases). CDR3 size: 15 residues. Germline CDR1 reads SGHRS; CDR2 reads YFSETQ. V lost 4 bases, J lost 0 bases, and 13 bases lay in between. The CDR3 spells CASSREGATNYGYTF. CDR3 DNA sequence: TGCGCCAGCAGCCGAGAAGGGGCCACTAACTATGGCTACACCTTC.

In nucleotides, the CDR3 is TGTGCCACCAGTGATGCAGGGTCTATACAAGAGACCCAGTACTTC. Its protein product is CATSDAGSIQETQYF. The V and J genes are TRBV24-1 and TRBJ2-5; a weak D match, TRBD1 (5 bases). V lost 3 bases to trimming and J lost 2 bases, with 12 bases between them. The CDR3 runs 15 residues. Germline-derived CDR1 and CDR2 are KGHDR and SFDVKD.

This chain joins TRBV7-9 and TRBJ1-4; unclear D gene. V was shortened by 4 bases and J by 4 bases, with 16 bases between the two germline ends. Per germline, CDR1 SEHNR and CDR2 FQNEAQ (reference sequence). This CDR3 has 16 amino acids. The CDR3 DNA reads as TGTGCCAGCAGCTCCTACCTACAGACGAATAATGAAAAACTGTTTTTT. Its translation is CASSSYLQTNNEKLFF. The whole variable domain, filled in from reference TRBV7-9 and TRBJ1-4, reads DTGVSQNPRHKITKRGQNVTFRCDPISEHNRLYWYRQTLGQGPEFLTYFQNEAQLEKSRLLSDRFSAERPKGSFSTLEIQRTEQGDSAMYLCASSSYLQTNNEKLFFGSGTQLSVL.

The CDR3 nucleotides read TGTGCCAGCAGCTTTGGCGGGGGGGCCTACAATGAGCAGTTCTTC. Encoded protein: CASSFGGGAYNEQFF. The chain recombines TRBV5-6 with TRBJ2-1, with TRBD2 identical over 9 bases. This CDR3 comprises 15 residues. V shed 2 bases and J 2 bases; nucleotides not matched to a gene: 2. From germline, CDR1 is SGHDT and CDR2 YYEEEE.

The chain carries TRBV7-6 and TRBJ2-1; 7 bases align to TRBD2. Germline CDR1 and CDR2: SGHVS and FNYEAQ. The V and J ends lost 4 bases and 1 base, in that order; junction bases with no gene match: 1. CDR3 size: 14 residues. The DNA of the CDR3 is TGTGCCAGCAGCTGGGGGGGTTCCTACAATGAGCAGTTCTTC. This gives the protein CASSWGGSYNEQFF.

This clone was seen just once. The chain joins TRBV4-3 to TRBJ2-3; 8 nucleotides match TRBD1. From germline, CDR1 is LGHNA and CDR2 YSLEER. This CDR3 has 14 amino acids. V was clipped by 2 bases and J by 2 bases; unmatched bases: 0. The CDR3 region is CASSQQGATDTQYF. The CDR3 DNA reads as TGCGCCAGCAGCCAACAGGGGGCCACAGATACGCAGTATTTT.

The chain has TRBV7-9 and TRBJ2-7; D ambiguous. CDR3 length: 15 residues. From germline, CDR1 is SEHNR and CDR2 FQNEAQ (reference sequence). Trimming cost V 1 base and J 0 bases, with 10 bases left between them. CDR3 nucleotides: TGTGCCAGCAGCTTAGTATACGGAGCCTCCTACGAGCAGTACTTC. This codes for CASSLVYGASYEQYF.

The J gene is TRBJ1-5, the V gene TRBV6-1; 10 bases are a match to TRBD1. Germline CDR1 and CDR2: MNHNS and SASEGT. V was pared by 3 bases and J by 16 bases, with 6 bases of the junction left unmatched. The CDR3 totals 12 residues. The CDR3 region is CASSDVRDRGHF. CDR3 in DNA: TGTGCCAGCAGTGACGTGAGGGACAGGGGACATTTT.

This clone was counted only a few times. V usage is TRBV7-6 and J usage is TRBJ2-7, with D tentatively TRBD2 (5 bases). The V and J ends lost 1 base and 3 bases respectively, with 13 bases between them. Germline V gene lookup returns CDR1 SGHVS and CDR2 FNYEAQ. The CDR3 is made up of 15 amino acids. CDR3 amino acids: CASSLEAANLYEQYF. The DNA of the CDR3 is TGTGCCAGCAGCTTAGAAGCGGCTAATCTCTACGAGCAGTACTTC.

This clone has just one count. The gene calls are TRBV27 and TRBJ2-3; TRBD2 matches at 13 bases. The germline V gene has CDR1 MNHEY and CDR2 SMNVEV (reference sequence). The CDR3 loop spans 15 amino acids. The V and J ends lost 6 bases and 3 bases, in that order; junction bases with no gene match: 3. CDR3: CASSMGLAGTDTQYF. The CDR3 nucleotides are TGTGCCAGCAGCATGGGACTAGCGGGAACAGATACGCAGTATTTT.

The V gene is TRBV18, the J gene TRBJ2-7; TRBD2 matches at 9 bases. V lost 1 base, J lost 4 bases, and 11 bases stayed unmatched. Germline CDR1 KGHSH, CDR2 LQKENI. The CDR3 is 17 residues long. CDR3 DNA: TGTGCCAGCTCACCACAAGCTCGGCTAGCGGGGCAGTACGAGCAGTACTTC. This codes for CASSPQARLAGQYEQYF. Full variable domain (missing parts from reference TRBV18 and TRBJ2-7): NAGVMQNPRHLVRRRGQEARLRCSPMKGHSHVYWYRQLPEEGLKFMVYLQKENIIDESGMPKERFSAEFPKEGPSILRIQQVVRGDSAAYFCASSPQARLAGQYEQYFGPGTRLTVT.

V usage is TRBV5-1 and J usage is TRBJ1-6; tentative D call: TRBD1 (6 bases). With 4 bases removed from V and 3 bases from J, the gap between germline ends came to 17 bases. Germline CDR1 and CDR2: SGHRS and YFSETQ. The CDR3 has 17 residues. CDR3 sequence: CASSLGQGTNYNSPLHF. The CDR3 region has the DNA TGCGCCAGCAGCCTTGGCCAGGGGACGAACTATAATTCACCCCTCCACTTT.

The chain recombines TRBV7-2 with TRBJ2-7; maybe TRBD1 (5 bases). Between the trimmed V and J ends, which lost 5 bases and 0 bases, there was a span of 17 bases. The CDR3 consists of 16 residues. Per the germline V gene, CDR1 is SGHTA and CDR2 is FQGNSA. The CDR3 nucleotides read TGTGCCAGCAGCCTAGAGACCTACAGGAGCTCCTACGAGCAGTACTTC. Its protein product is CASSLETYRSSYEQYF.